These 2 T cell receptor beta chains were all obtained from the same sample, sequenced in a study of OX40 agonist ivuxolimab in advanced cancers. Using immunoSEQ multiplex PCR, the repertoire was profiled, and TCRdb retains in-frame clones only, with some absent. The data show around 150,000 clones, with about 92% seen just once and approximately 0.99% held by the top ten. Sequencing was performed on CD4+ or CD8+ T cells sorted from blood, taken in a trial of the OX40 agonist ivuxolimab. Every receptor here comes from an adult with an advanced solid tumor such as melanoma, head and neck, liver or kidney cancer.

This clone has only one observation. The chain employs TRBV5-6 and TRBJ2-3; D is unclear. The CDR3 covers 14 residues. Germline CDR1 reads SGHDT; CDR2 reads YYEEEE. The V and J ends lost 1 base and 4 bases respectively, with 10 bases between them. The CDR3 sequence is CASSLRTGPDTQYF. In nucleotides, the CDR3 is TGTGCCAGCAGCTTGCGAACGGGTCCAGATACGCAGTATTTT. Full variable domain (remainder filled in from reference TRBV5-6 and TRBJ2-3): DAGVTQSPTHLIKTRGQQVTLRCSPKSGHDTVSWYQQALGQGPQFIFQYYEEEERQRGNFPDRFSGHQFPNYSSELNVNALLLGDSALYLCASSLRTGPDTQYFGPGTRLTVL.

The chain recombines TRBV19 with TRBJ1-2; D may be TRBD1 (5 bases). V shed 2 bases and J shed 0 bases, with 22 bases lying between them. The germline V gene has CDR1 LNHDA and CDR2 SQIVND (reference sequence). The CDR3 runs to 19 residues. For the CDR3, the DNA is TGTGCCAGTAGTATACGGCTTGAATTGCCAGGGCGGGCTAACTATGGCTACACCTTC. Amino acid sequence: CASSIRLELPGRANYGYTF. Based on the CDR3 plus reference TRBV19 and TRBJ1-2, the full variable domain is DGGITQSPKYLFRKEGQNVTLSCEQNLNHDAMYWYRQDPGQGLRLIYYSQIVNDFQKGDIAEGYSVSREKKESFPLTVTSAQKNPTAFYLCASSIRLELPGRANYGYTFGSGTRLTVV.